A selection of T cell receptor beta chains follows, all from one sample in a study of CD4 and CD8 cells across lung adenocarcinoma regions. From the PCR reads, TCRdb called clonotypes with MiXCR, one entry per CDR3 protein. The sample holds approximately 12,000 distinct CDR3 sequences, approximately 50% seen once. The specimen sequenced was CD8+ T cells from the margin of a lung tumor. The receptors come from a female donor with lung adenocarcinoma. The CD4 and CD8 labels of this study may be unreliable. CDR3s include the opening cysteine and the closing phenylalanine or tryptophan. D genes are given only for firm matches. Only part of the rows carry a size: once, few, many, or a class if the clone is expanded.

D,V,size,J,CDR3,DNA
NA,TRBV28,NA,TRBJ2-7,CASSPHRTGIHEQYF,TGTGCCAGCAGTCCTCACCGGACGGGGATCCACGAGCAGTACTTC
NA,TRBV6-4,NA,TRBJ2-5,CGRGDGGGGAETQYF,TGTGGCAGGGGTGACGGGGGCGGGGGCGCAGAGACCCAGTACTTC
NA,TRBV6-5,few,TRBJ2-3,CASSSRGGRTDTQYF,TGTGCCAGCAGTTCAAGGGGTGGGCGGACAGATACGCAGTATTTT
NA,TRBV27,NA,TRBJ2-7,CASSLSRVYEQYF,TGTGCCAGCAGTTTAAGCAGGGTCTACGAGCAGTACTTC
NA,TRBV6-1,NA,TRBJ2-4,CSSSRLPALGSTNMQYF,TGTTCTAGCAGCCGCCTACCGGCGCTGGGATCCACAAACATGCAGTACTTC
NA,TRBV3-1,many,TRBJ1-1,CASSQLGTEAFF,TGTGCCAGCAGCCAACTGGGCACTGAAGCTTTCTTT
NA,TRBV6-5,many,TRBJ1-6,CASSYVNEYSPLHF,TGTGCCAGCAGTTACGTGAATGAGTATTCACCCCTCCACTTT
TRBD1,TRBV6-5,NA,TRBJ2-1,CASSYLGQGDNEQFF,TGTGCCAGCAGTTACCTCGGACAGGGGGATAATGAGCAGTTCTTC
NA,TRBV4-1,NA,TRBJ2-7,CASSQDKWNSISYEQYF,TGCGCCAGCAGCCAAGATAAGTGGAACTCCATCTCCTACGAGCAGTACTTC
NA,TRBV6-5,few,TRBJ2-3,CASSYLPGKFGDTQYF,TGTGCCAGCAGTTATCTTCCAGGGAAATTCGGAGATACGCAGTATTTT
TRBD2,TRBV6-1,once,TRBJ2-5,CASSEARGLLETQYF,TGTGCCAGCAGTGAAGCGCGGGGACTACTGGAGACCCAGTACTTC
NA,TRBV27,many,TRBJ2-6,CASSFTLASGANVLTF,TGTGCCAGCAGTTTTACACTAGCCTCTGGGGCCAACGTCCTGACTTTC
NA,TRBV10-1,NA,TRBJ2-5,CAGSGVRSGGFQYF,TGCGCGGGCAGTGGGGTGCGGAGCGGAGGGTTCCAGTACTTC
NA,TRBV4-2,medium-sized,TRBJ2-4,CASSQGLGSNIQYF,TGTGCCAGCAGCCAAGGACTAGGTAGTAACATTCAGTACTTC
NA,TRBV10-1,once,TRBJ2-4,CASRGLTAKNIQYF,TGCGCCAGCAGGGGGCTGACAGCCAAAAACATTCAGTACTTC
NA,TRBV7-2,NA,TRBJ2-7,CASSQSGSKDTQYF,TGTGCCAGCAGCCAATCCGGGAGCAAAGATACGCAGTACTTC
NA,TRBV14,NA,TRBJ2-3,CASSQIPDTQYF,TGTGCCAGCAGCCAGATTCCAGATACGCAGTATTTT
TRBD2,TRBV7-2,NA,TRBJ2-1,CASSFFIAGGRQFF,TGTGCCAGCAGCTTTTTCATAGCGGGAGGTCGGCAGTTCTTC
NA,TRBV6-1,few,TRBJ1-2,CASLRGDTQSNYGYTF,TGTGCCAGCCTCCGGGGTGATACCCAATCTAACTATGGCTACACCTTC
NA,TRBV10-1,NA,TRBJ2-1,CASSGFTDYNEQFF,TGCGCCAGTTCAGGGTTTACGGACTACAATGAGCAGTTCTTC
NA,TRBV6-1,NA,TRBJ2-5,CASSRRGGRTQYF,TGTGCCAGCAGTCGTCGTGGTGGGAGGACCCAGTACTTC
NA,TRBV6-5,many,TRBJ1-1,CASSYSGNGGSWNTEAFF,TGTGCCAGCAGTTACTCGGGAAACGGCGGATCCTGGAACACTGAAGCTTTCTTT
NA,TRBV6-1,NA,TRBJ1-1,CASSLAEVVTEAFF,TGTGCCAGCAGCCTGGCGGAGGTCGTCACTGAAGCTTTCTTT
NA,TRBV6-5,NA,TRBJ2-3,CASSYIGPTDTQYF,TGTGCCAGCAGTTACATCGGGCCCACAGATACGCAGTATTTT
TRBD2,TRBV10-2,few,TRBJ2-3,CASTPRLAGGPPDTQYF,TGCGCCAGCACTCCCCGACTAGCGGGGGGGCCCCCAGATACGCAGTATTTT
TRBD2,TRBV6-1,NA,TRBJ2-5,CASSEPAVGLAGVVETQYF,TGTGCCAGCAGTGAACCGGCGGTTGGGCTAGCGGGAGTTGTAGAGACCCAGTACTTC
NA,TRBV6-1,NA,TRBJ2-5,CASRLGGRDPETQYF,TGTGCCAGCAGGCTCGGGGGCCGTGACCCAGAGACCCAGTACTTC
TRBD2,TRBV6-5,NA,TRBJ2-5,CASSYSPPGRRLQETQYF,TGTGCCAGCAGTTACTCCCCCCCCGGGAGGAGGCTTCAAGAGACCCAGTACTTC
NA,TRBV6-1,medium-sized,TRBJ1-2,CASKYSRDLGFYGYTF,TGTGCCAGCAAATACAGCCGGGACCTGGGTTTCTATGGCTACACCTTC
TRBD1,TRBV12-3/TRBV12-4,medium-sized,TRBJ1-2,CASSSTPTGLNYGYTF,TGTGCCAGCAGTTCCACCCCGACAGGGCTCAACTATGGCTACACCTTC
NA,TRBV6-5,NA,TRBJ1-2,CASSYGAANYGYTF,TGTGCCAGCAGTTACGGAGCAGCTAACTATGGCTACACCTTC